Here is one T cell receptor beta chain with its context. Its antigen is currently not known. It has no much larger one-base neighbor in the sample; base qualities were not kept. The CDR3 spans 14 residues, from the cysteine through the phenylalanine. Left in the record is the CDR3 DNA by itself, 42 bases read in frame from the first base. CDR1 SGHRS and CDR2 YFSETQ were looked up in the germline V gene. V lost 2 bases and J lost 1 base, and the count of bases not matched to a germline gene is 0. This entry belongs to a study of blood T cell repertoires in COVID-19 (dated by TCRdb to the early 2020s). Regarding the study in general: Samples from collaborators originated in the United States, Italy and Spain and spanned both the acute and convalescent phases of COVID-19. A freely available public database, intended as a resource for researchers studying the immune response to SARS-CoV-2, is where the repertoires were released. Subjects who had been exposed to COVID-19, were actively infected with it, or had recovered from it provided the deeply sampled blood TCRbeta repertoires that made up the dataset. The samples were drawn from two sources: the first 160 participants of the ongoing ImmuneRACE study, and 1,200 or so subjects contributed by 6 global collaborators. Sample metadata almost always included a de-identified subject ID, COVID-19 status, age in years and sex. HLA class I and class II types, where available, came from metadata supplied by the sample provider rather than from assay-based typing. The material from the prospective study consisted of cDNA or gDNA derived from T cells, B-cell-depleted T cells, or PBMCs.

The immunoSEQ Assay, a bias-controlled multiplex PCR, was used to amplify TCRbeta CDR3 regions from genomic DNA. Turning to the authors' computational methods: Within the assay, amplification of reference gene primers was used to estimate how many nucleated cells each sample contained. Sequence reads were collapsed and filtered to measure the absolute abundance of every unique TCRbeta CDR3 rearrangement. For each sample, productive Simpson clonality was calculated by taking the square root of Simpson's diversity index across productive rearrangements. In its TCRdb copy, this immuneACCESS table keeps in-frame sequences only and misses some clones. Where compared with another copy, unresolved V genes explain less than half of these, and the others have no known cause. For V, J and clone size, that table is used; D and trimming come from the DNA. For this sample the table gives under 300,000 clones, of which approximately 86% were detected only once. The biggest ten clones account for about 6.3% of the sample.

Overall results and qualifications from the work: The quantity of clinical and demographic metadata differed by source and by participant and was supplied without curation.

Participants in the prospective study were aged about 18 to 90 years, lived in 20 to 25 United States geographic areas, and enrolled through a virtual design. In the prospective study, participants were assigned to cohorts based on the clinical history participants reported in a screening survey and a study questionnaire. In the prospective study, whole blood, serum and a nasopharyngeal or oropharyngeal swab were collected from each participant by mobile phlebotomists. Additional blood draws and questionnaires over a roughly two-month period could optionally be provided by prospective study participants. Before DNA extraction, blood samples from the prospective study were shipped at room temperature or frozen.

This chain is built from TRBV5-1 and TRBJ2-7; TRBD2 fits 10 bases in the junction. The source material was PBMCs or T cells enriched from blood (not recorded which). The sequence was collected from a woman aged 30 to 39 with acute COVID-19. The nucleotide sequence reads as follows: TGCGCCAGCAGCTTACTAGCGGGGTCCTACGAGCAGTACTTC. This yields the protein CASSLLAGSYEQYF. The CDR3, completed at both ends by the reference TRBV5-1 and TRBJ2-7 genes, gives the full variable domain KAGVTQTPRYLIKTRGQQVTLSCSPISGHRSVSWYQQTPGQGLQFLFEYFSETQRNKGNFPGRFSGRQFSNSRSEMNVSTLELGDSALYLCASSLLAGSYEQYFGPGTRLTVT.